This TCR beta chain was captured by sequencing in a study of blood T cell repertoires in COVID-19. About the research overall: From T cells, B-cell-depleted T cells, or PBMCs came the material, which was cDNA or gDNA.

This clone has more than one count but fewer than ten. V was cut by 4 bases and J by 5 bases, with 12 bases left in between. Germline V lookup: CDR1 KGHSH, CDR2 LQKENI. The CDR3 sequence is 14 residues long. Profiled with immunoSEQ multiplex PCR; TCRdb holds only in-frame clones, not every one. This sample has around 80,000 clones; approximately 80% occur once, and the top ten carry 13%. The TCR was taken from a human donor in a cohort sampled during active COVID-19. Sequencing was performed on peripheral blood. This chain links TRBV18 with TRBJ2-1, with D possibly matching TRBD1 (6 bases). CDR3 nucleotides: TGTGCCAGCTCACGGTCCCAGGGGAACAATGAGCAGTTCTTC. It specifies CASSRSQGNNEQFF.